Presented here are 25 T cell receptor beta chains from one specimen sequenced in a study of blood T cell repertoires in COVID-19. The assay was immunoSEQ multiplex PCR, and TCRdb's table has in-frame clones only and misses some. The data show approximately 300,000 clones, with roughly 84% seen just once and approximately 15% held by the top ten. Sample: peripheral blood. The receptors were gathered from a person aged 70 to 85 with COVID-19, enrolled during active disease.

This chain connects TRBV9 to TRBJ1-2, with a weak D call TRBD1 (5 bases). Germline lookup yields CDR1 SGDLS and CDR2 YYNGEE. Trimming took off 0 bases at V and 3 bases at J, with 6 bases between the two ends. The CDR3 consists of 13 residues. CDR3 residues: CASSVEGYYGYTF. The CDR3 DNA reads as TGTGCCAGCAGCGTAGAGGGGTACTATGGCTACACCTTC. The full variable domain, in which reference TRBV9 and TRBJ1-2 provide the parts outside the CDR3, is DSGVTQTPKHLITATGQRVTLRCSPRSGDLSVYWYQQSLDQGLQFLIQYYNGEERAKGNILERFSAQQFPDLHSELNLSSLELGDSALYFCASSVEGYYGYTFGSGTRLTVV.

The chain recombines TRBV19 with TRBJ2-1; the D gene is possibly TRBD1 (5 bases). Germline V gives CDR1 LNHDA, CDR2 SQIVND (reference sequence). The CDR3 contains 13 residues. V lost 5 bases and J lost 7, with 12 bases in between. CDR3 coding DNA: TGTGCCAGTAGTTATCTAGGGGTAAATGAGCAGTTCTTC. Protein sequence: CASSYLGVNEQFF.

J is TRBJ1-1 and V is TRBV27, with TRBD1 as a possible D gene (5 bases). V dropped 6 bases and J dropped 4 bases, with 12 bases sitting between them. The CDR3 runs 13 residues. Per germline, CDR1 MNHEY and CDR2 SMNVEV (reference sequence). CDR3: CASRRSGGTEAFF. The CDR3 DNA follows: TGTGCCAGCAGACGATCGGGGGGCACTGAAGCTTTCTTT.

This clone was counted a single time. This chain links TRBV25-1 with TRBJ1-1; D remains ambiguous. Between the trimmed V and J ends, which lost 2 bases and 1 base, there was a span of 5 bases. CDR1 and CDR2 (germline): MGHDK, SYGVNS. The CDR3 spans 13 residues. CDR3 in amino acids: CASSERGNTEAFF. Here the CDR3 DNA reads TGTGCCAGCAGTGAACGCGGGAACACTGAAGCTTTCTTT.

The CDR3, as DNA: TGTGCCAGCAGCCAATTACGGGGTAACTCTGGGGCCAACGTCCTGACTTTC. It encodes CASSQLRGNSGANVLTF. This chain joins TRBV14 and TRBJ2-6, with D perhaps matching TRBD2 (5 bases). Germline values: CDR1 SGHDN, CDR2 FVKESK. The CDR3 covers 17 residues. The V and J ends lost 2 bases and 0 bases respectively, with 11 bases between them.

The V and J genes are TRBV6-5 and TRBJ1-6; TRBD1 matches at 7 bases. CDR1 MNHEY and CDR2 SVGAGI come from the germline V gene. Unmatched junction bases numbered 6, after V lost 0 bases and J lost 7 bases. This CDR3 has 16 residues. The CDR3 here is CASSYSFRTGNSPLHF. Written as DNA, the CDR3 is TGTGCCAGCAGTTACTCGTTCAGGACAGGAAATTCACCCCTCCACTTT.

This chain joins TRBV14 and TRBJ1-1, with 8 bases lining up with TRBD1. The V gene end was trimmed by 4 bases and the J gene end by 3 bases; junction bases not matched to a gene: 10. Looked up from germline, CDR1 is SGHDN and CDR2 is FVKESK. This CDR3 is 16 amino acids long. CDR3 in DNA: TGTGCCAGCAGCCGATTGACAGGGGAGGCGTACACTGAAGCTTTCTTT. Its translation: CASSRLTGEAYTEAFF.

The V gene is TRBV30, the J gene TRBJ1-1, with 10 bases aligning to TRBD1. The CDR3 loop spans 15 amino acids. Germline-derived CDR1 and CDR2 are GTSNPN and SVGIG (reference sequence). Trimming at V came to 0 bases and at J to 6 bases, leaving 7 bases not matched to a gene. CDR3 sequence (DNA): TGTGCCTGGAGTGTAAGGGGACAGGGGAGATCTGAAGCTTTCTTT. Encoded protein: CAWSVRGQGRSEAFF. The whole variable domain, filled in from reference TRBV30 and TRBJ1-1, reads SQTIHQWPATLVQPVGSPLSLECTVEGTSNPNLYWYRQAAGRGLQLLFYSVGIGQISSEVPQNLSASRPQDRQFILSSKKLLLSDSGFYLCAWSVRGQGRSEAFFGQGTRLTVV.

The gene calls are TRBV19 and TRBJ1-1; D is unclear. With 7 bases removed from V and 1 base from J, the gap between germline ends came to 10 bases. Looked up from germline, CDR1 is LNHDA and CDR2 is SQIVND (reference sequence). This CDR3 comprises 13 residues. CDR3 loop: CASNRQWNTEAFF. The DNA of the CDR3 is TGTGCCAGTAATAGACAATGGAACACTGAAGCTTTCTTT. The variable domain in full, with the rest retrieved from reference TRBV19 and TRBJ1-1, is DGGITQSPKYLFRKEGQNVTLSCEQNLNHDAMYWYRQDPGQGLRLIYYSQIVNDFQKGDIAEGYSVSREKKESFPLTVTSAQKNPTAFYLCASNRQWNTEAFFGQGTRLTVV.

The gene calls are TRBV6-5 and TRBJ1-6; TRBD1 might be the D (5 bases). V was clipped by 6 bases and J by 9 bases, with 9 bases between them. The CDR3 totals 12 residues. Germline loops: CDR1 MNHEY, CDR2 SVGAGI. DNA for the CDR3: TGTGCCAGCAGGCGTAGGGGTTCACCCCTCCACTTT. Amino acids: CASRRRGSPLHF.

Many counts were recorded for this clone. The J gene is TRBJ1-6, the V gene TRBV2; weak D call: TRBD1 (6 bases). The germline V gene encodes CDR1 SNHLY and CDR2 FYNNEI. Between the trimmed V and J ends, which lost 5 bases and 7 bases, there was a span of 15 bases. The CDR3 is 15 amino acids. CDR3 bases: TGTGCCAGCAGTCCCAACAGGGTGGAGAATTCACCCCTCCACTTT. Protein product: CASSPNRVENSPLHF.

The rearrangement uses TRBV7-8 and TRBJ2-3; TRBD2 aligns across 13 bases. V trimming: 4 bases; J trimming: 0 bases; junction bases outside the gene matches: 4. The CDR3 has 17 amino acids. CDR1 is SGHVS, CDR2 FQNEAQ, per germline. The DNA of the CDR3 is TGTGCCAGCAGCTCCGGGACTAGCGGGGCTAGCACAGATACGCAGTATTTT. Encoded protein: CASSSGTSGASTDTQYF.

This chain links TRBV18 with TRBJ1-5, with unresolved D. Germline CDR1 KGHSH, CDR2 LQKENI. Trimming took 4 bases from V and 6 from J, leaving 10 bases between them. This CDR3 comprises 13 residues. The CDR3 loop is CASSLEVSQPQHF. CDR3 DNA: TGTGCCAGCTCACTAGAGGTTTCTCAGCCCCAGCATTTT.

Comment on this clone: The junction departs from the called germline gene at one end, perhaps through a read error. The chain links TRBV7-9 to TRBJ1-2; D gene ambiguous. This CDR3 spans 11 amino acids. Germline CDR1 and CDR2: SEHNR and FQNEAQ (reference sequence). The CDR3 is CASSLRGGVDF. The DNA of the CDR3 is TGTGCCAGCAGCCTACGAGGCGGGGTCGACTTC.

The chain is built from TRBV7-9 and TRBJ1-4, with 7 bases aligning to TRBD1. The germline V gene has CDR1 SEHNR and CDR2 FQNEAQ (reference sequence). This CDR3 contains 15 residues. V lost 2 bases, J lost 7 bases, and 7 bases stayed unmatched. The CDR3 loop is CASSLSGQGVEKLFF. The DNA for the CDR3 is TGTGCCAGCAGCTTATCGGGTCAGGGGGTTGAAAAACTGTTTTTT.

V and J are TRBV7-8 and TRBJ1-5; D unresolved. Germline V gene data show CDR1 as SGHVS and CDR2 as FQNEAQ. This CDR3 spans 13 amino acids. V lost 5 bases, J lost 9 bases, and 14 bases lay in between. The DNA for the CDR3 is TGTGCCAGCAGCCCAGGACGGGAAGGGCCCCAGCATTTT. Protein sequence: CASSPGREGPQHF.

This chain joins TRBV6-4 and TRBJ1-1; possibly TRBD1 for D (6 bases). The CDR3 has 14 amino acids. V shed 7 bases and J shed 2 bases, with 14 bases lying between them. CDR1 MRHNA and CDR2 SNTAGT come from the germline V gene. CDR3 protein: CASKPDSLNTEAFF. CDR3 DNA sequence: TGTGCCAGCAAGCCGGACAGCCTTAACACTGAAGCTTTCTTT.

The chain is built from TRBV7-6 and TRBJ2-3, with 7 positions matching TRBD1. The CDR3 length is 16 residues. V shed 4 bases and J 4 bases; nucleotides not matched to a gene: 11. Germline assignment: CDR1 SGHVS and CDR2 FNYEAQ. CDR3 coding DNA: TGTGCCAGCAGCTCGACGAGAACAGGGGTCGCAGATACGCAGTATTTT. Protein sequence: CASSSTRTGVADTQYF.

The chain is built from TRBV7-2 and TRBJ2-1; D not resolved. This CDR3 region has 12 residues. The germline gives CDR1 SGHTA, CDR2 FQGNSA. V was pared by 2 bases and J by 9 bases, with 8 bases between. This chain's CDR3 is CASSLLGTEQFF. CDR3 nucleotides: TGTGCCAGCAGCTTACTAGGCACTGAGCAGTTCTTC.

The chain joins TRBV19 to TRBJ2-5; the D gene is possibly TRBD2 (5 bases). This CDR3 comprises 13 residues. Trimming cost V 5 bases and J 5 bases, with 12 bases left between them. Germline CDR1 reads LNHDA; CDR2 reads SQIVND (reference sequence). The DNA of the CDR3 is TGTGCCAGTAGTTTCGGACTTGCTGAGACCCAGTACTTC. Its translation: CASSFGLAETQYF.

The chain joins TRBV6-1 to TRBJ1-2; perhaps TRBD1 as D (6 bases). Trimming removed 2 bases at V and 4 bases at J, with 17 bases between. This CDR3 region has 16 residues. CDR1 MNHNS and CDR2 SASEGT come from the germline V gene. In nucleotides, the CDR3 is TGTGCCAGCAGTGAACTTGGTAGTCGGACAGTCTATGGCTACACCTTC. Translating it yields CASSELGSRTVYGYTF.

V is TRBV24-1 and J is TRBJ1-2; 9 bases align to TRBD1. J lost 2 bases, V lost 3 bases, and 3 bases had no gene match. Germline V gives CDR1 KGHDR, CDR2 SFDVKD. This CDR3 is built from 15 residues. The CDR3 DNA is TGTGCCACCAGTGATACAGGGGGCCTCAACTATGGCTACACCTTC. Translating gives CATSDTGGLNYGYTF.

The J gene is TRBJ2-3, the V gene TRBV27; possibly TRBD2 for D (6 bases). V gave up 6 bases and J gave up 2 bases, with 15 bases separating them. Germline CDR1 reads MNHEY; CDR2 reads SMNVEV (reference sequence). The length of the CDR3 is 15 residues. The CDR3 region has the DNA TGTGCCAGCAGGCCCACCCGGGGACTCACAGATACGCAGTATTTT. Translation: CASRPTRGLTDTQYF.

J is TRBJ2-5 and V is TRBV10-3, with TRBD1 as a possible D gene (5 bases). The CDR3 runs to 14 residues. Trimming left V 0 bases short and J 4 bases short, with 9 bases between. The germline CDR1 and CDR2 sequences are ENHRY and SYGVKD. The CDR3 DNA reads as TGTGCCATCAGTGAGTCTCAGGGAAGAGAGACCCAGTACTTC. The encoded protein is CAISESQGRETQYF.

The rearrangement joins TRBV27 to TRBJ1-5; no clear D. V lost 6 bases to trimming and J lost 4 bases, with 13 bases between them. The CDR3 runs 14 residues. Germline CDR1 is MNHEY and CDR2 is SMNVEV (reference sequence). The CDR3 sequence: CASRLNGGNQPQHF. DNA for the CDR3: TGTGCCAGCAGACTAAACGGAGGAAATCAGCCCCAGCATTTT.